This T cell receptor beta chain was retrieved from a study of blood T cell repertoires in COVID-19. Across the study: The samples span acute and convalescent COVID-19 from the United States, Italy and Spain. In each case, the material was cDNA or gDNA derived from T cells, B-cell-depleted T cells, or PBMCs.

The ends lost 6 bases at V and 5 bases at J; junction bases unmatched: 14. The germline V gene encodes CDR1 SGHDT and CDR2 YYEEEE. The length of the CDR3 is 17 residues. Some clones are missing from TCRdb's copy, which holds only in-frame ones; the method was immunoSEQ multiplex PCR. This sample has approximately 50,000 clones; 75% to 90% occur once, and the top ten carry approximately 15%. This clone was counted a few times. This receptor was obtained from a human donor in a cohort sampled during active COVID-19. The sequenced sample consisted of peripheral blood. This chain uses TRBV5-6 with TRBJ1-6; TRBD1 matches 7 bases. CDR3 coding DNA: TGTGCCAGCACCCTAGCTTCTTCGGGACAGAATAATTCACCCCTCCACTTT. It codes for CASTLASSGQNNSPLHF. Based on the CDR3 plus reference TRBV5-6 and TRBJ1-6, the full variable domain is DAGVTQSPTHLIKTRGQQVTLRCSPKSGHDTVSWYQQALGQGPQFIFQYYEEEERQRGNFPDRFSGHQFPNYSSELNVNALLLGDSALYLCASTLASSGQNNSPLHFGNGTRLTVT.